The 16 T cell receptor beta chains below were found in one sample sequenced in a study of cytomegalovirus exposure and HLA in healthy donors. Only in-frame clones appear in the TCRdb table, and some are missing; sequencing was by immunoSEQ multiplex PCR. There are approximately 71,000 clones in the sample; about 94% occur only once, and roughly 1% lies in the top ten. Sample: PBMCs. These receptors all stem from a woman between 18 and 30 years old in good health and CMV-seronegative.

This clone showed up just once. The genes are TRBV6-5 and TRBJ1-6, with TRBD1 identical over 10 bases. The CDR3 contains 15 residues. V shed 8 bases, J shed 9 bases, and the junction held 10 bases outside the gene matches. Germline V gene data show CDR1 as MNHEY and CDR2 as SVGAGI. As DNA, the CDR3 is TGTGCCAGCCGTAAGGGGGACAGGGGTACTTCACCCCTCCACTTT. It codes for CASRKGDRGTSPLHF.

The rearrangement joins TRBV4-1 to TRBJ2-5; TRBD2 might be the D (5 bases). From germline, CDR1 is MGHRA and CDR2 YSYEKL. This CDR3 spans 14 amino acids. Trimming removed 1 base at V and 5 bases at J, with 11 bases between. CDR3 nucleotide sequence: TGCGCCAGCAGCCAAGGGACTGTGGGCGAGACCCAGTACTTC. Amino acids: CASSQGTVGETQYF.

V and J are TRBV10-3 and TRBJ2-2, with D maybe TRBD2 (5 bases). Germline values: CDR1 ENHRY, CDR2 SYGVKD. The CDR3 contains 15 residues. The ends were cut back, 6 bases at V and 4 bases at J, with 15 bases in the middle. CDR3 coding DNA: TGTGCCATCAGCTCCCAAGGGAGTAGCACCGGGGAGCTGTTTTTT. Residues: CAISSQGSSTGELFF.

The chain is built from TRBV5-6 and TRBJ1-3; the D gene is possibly TRBD1 (5 bases). The CDR3 runs 15 residues. Germline values: CDR1 SGHDT, CDR2 YYEEEE. V dropped 0 bases and J dropped 1 base, with 8 bases sitting between them. The CDR3 here is CASSLGGESGNTIYF. The CDR3 DNA follows: TGTGCCAGCAGCTTGGGGGGCGAGTCTGGAAACACCATATATTTT.

The CDR3 DNA is TGTGCCAACCAGCCTAGAAGAGCGAACACCATATATTTT. Translated: CANQPRRANTIYF. The V call is TRBV7-7, the J call TRBJ1-3; D is uncertain. The V gene's germline CDR1 is SSHAT and CDR2 FNYEAQ (reference sequence). The ends were cut back, 10 bases at V and 7 bases at J, with 17 bases in the middle. There are 13 residues in the CDR3.

Turning to this clone: Other DNA sequences in the same sample also yield this CDR3. This chain uses TRBV27 with TRBJ1-1, with 9 bases fitting TRBD1. This CDR3 is 15 amino acids long. The ends lost 3 bases at V and 0 bases at J; junction bases unmatched: 2. Germline loops: CDR1 MNHEY, CDR2 SMNVEV (reference sequence). CDR3 sequence (DNA): TGTGCCAGCAGTTTCGGGACAGGGCTGAACACTGAAGCTTTCTTT. Its protein is CASSFGTGLNTEAFF.

To note about this clone: In the same sample, other DNA sequences code for this CDR3. The chain uses TRBV19 and TRBJ1-2; D perhaps matches TRBD1 (6 bases). The V gene's germline CDR1 is LNHDA and CDR2 SQIVND (reference sequence). The CDR3 runs to 13 residues. V was trimmed by 5 bases and J by 4 bases, leaving 11 bases between them. The CDR3 region is CASSVQGSYGYTF. In nucleotides, the CDR3 is TGTGCCAGTAGTGTACAGGGAAGCTATGGCTACACCTTC.

This chain joins TRBV9 and TRBJ2-3; D gene ambiguous. V lost 4 bases and J lost 0, with 3 bases in between. Germline CDR1 is SGDLS and CDR2 is YYNGEE. This CDR3 has 12 amino acids. CDR3 sequence reads: CASSISTDTQYF. CDR3 DNA: TGTGCCAGCAGCATAAGCACAGATACGCAGTATTTT.

This chain links TRBV28 with TRBJ2-7, with 8 bases fitting TRBD1. In germline, CDR1 is MDHEN, CDR2 SYDVKM. V was pared by 6 bases and J by 8 bases, with 6 bases of the junction left unmatched. The CDR3 totals 12 residues. Here the CDR3 DNA reads TGTGCCAGCAGCCTGGACAGGGCCAAGCAGTACTTC. It codes for CASSLDRAKQYF.

This clone was seen just once. V and J are TRBV9 and TRBJ2-2, with TRBD2 matching 8 bases. CDR3 size: 16 residues. J was trimmed by 4 bases and V by 3 bases; bases with no gene match: 8. Germline V gene data show CDR1 as SGDLS and CDR2 as YYNGEE. The CDR3 DNA reads TGTGCCAGCAGCGCGGGGGGGGGTGTGCGCACCGGGGAGCTGTTTTTT. Amino acids: CASSAGGGVRTGELFF. Supplemented by reference TRBV9 and TRBJ2-2, the full variable domain reads DSGVTQTPKHLITATGQRVTLRCSPRSGDLSVYWYQQSLDQGLQFLIQYYNGEERAKGNILERFSAQQFPDLHSELNLSSLELGDSALYFCASSAGGGVRTGELFFGEGSRLTVL.

This sequence joins TRBV13 and TRBJ1-1; D may be TRBD1 (5 bases). CDR1 PRHDT and CDR2 FYEKMQ come from the germline V gene (reference sequence). The CDR3 extends over 15 amino acids. The V gene lost 1 base and the J gene lost 1 base, with 10 bases spanning the gap. CDR3 DNA: TGTGCCAGCAGCTTAGATCCAGGGCCGAACACTGAAGCTTTCTTT. As protein: CASSLDPGPNTEAFF.

The chain couples TRBV6-6 to TRBJ2-3; D perhaps matches TRBD1 (6 bases). The germline V and J ends were trimmed by 4 bases and 6 bases, with 17 bases remaining between them. CDR3 length equals 15 residues. The germline gives CDR1 MNHNY, CDR2 SVGAGI (reference sequence). In nucleotides, the CDR3 is TGTGCCAGCAGTTCCGAGGGGGTCTGGAGGGATACGCAGTATTTT. Protein product: CASSSEGVWRDTQYF.

The V gene is TRBV7-2, the J gene TRBJ2-1, with D perhaps TRBD1 (5 bases). Trimming removed 2 bases at V and 5 bases at J, with 13 bases between. CDR3 length: 15 residues. Germline V CDR1 and CDR2: SGHTA, FQGNSA. The CDR3 reads CASSLMGLGHNEQFF. Here the CDR3 DNA reads TGTGCCAGCAGCTTAATGGGGCTAGGGCACAATGAGCAGTTCTTC.

The chain combines TRBV28 with TRBJ2-7, with 8 bases that match TRBD2. V lost 4 bases to trimming and J lost 3 bases; unmatched junction nucleotides: 11. Germline CDR1 reads MDHEN; CDR2 reads SYDVKM. The CDR3 length is 16 residues. Here the CDR3 DNA reads TGTGCCAGCAGTTATGGTGCGGGAGGAATCTACTACGAGCAGTACTTC. Protein sequence: CASSYGAGGIYYEQYF.

The chain recombines TRBV7-6 with TRBJ2-5; 9 bases line up with TRBD1. V lost 5 bases, J lost 6 bases, and 7 bases stayed unmatched. Germline CDR1 and CDR2: SGHVS and FNYEAQ. The CDR3 covers 14 residues. Written as DNA, the CDR3 is TGTGCCAGCAGCACAACAGGGGGCGCGCAGACCCAGTACTTC. Translating it yields CASSTTGGAQTQYF.

The V and J genes are TRBV4-1 and TRBJ2-5, with 7 bases matching TRBD2. Unmatched junction bases numbered 3, after V lost 4 bases and J lost 1 base. The CDR3 length is 14 residues. Germline CDR1 and CDR2: MGHRA and YSYEKL. The CDR3 sequence is CASSLLAVQETQYF. The CDR3 coding sequence is TGCGCCAGCAGCCTTCTAGCGGTCCAAGAGACCCAGTACTTC.